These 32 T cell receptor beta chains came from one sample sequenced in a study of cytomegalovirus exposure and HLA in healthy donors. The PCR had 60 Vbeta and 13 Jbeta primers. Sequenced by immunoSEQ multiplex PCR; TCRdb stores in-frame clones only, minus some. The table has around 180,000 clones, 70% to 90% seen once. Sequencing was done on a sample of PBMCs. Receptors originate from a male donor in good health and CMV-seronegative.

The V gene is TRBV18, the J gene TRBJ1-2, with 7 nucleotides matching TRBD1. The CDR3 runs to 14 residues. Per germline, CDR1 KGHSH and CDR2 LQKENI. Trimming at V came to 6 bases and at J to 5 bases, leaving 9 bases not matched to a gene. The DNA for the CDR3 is TGTGCCAGCTCGCAACAGGGGAATGAGTATGGCTACACCTTC. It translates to CASSQQGNEYGYTF.

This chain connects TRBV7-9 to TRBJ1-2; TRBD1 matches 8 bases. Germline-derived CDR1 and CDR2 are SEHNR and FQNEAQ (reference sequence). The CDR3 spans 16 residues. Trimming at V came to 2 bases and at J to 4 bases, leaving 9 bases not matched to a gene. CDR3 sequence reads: CASSLPPGQVAYGYTF. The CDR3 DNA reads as TGTGCCAGCAGCTTACCCCCGGGACAGGTGGCCTATGGCTACACCTTC.

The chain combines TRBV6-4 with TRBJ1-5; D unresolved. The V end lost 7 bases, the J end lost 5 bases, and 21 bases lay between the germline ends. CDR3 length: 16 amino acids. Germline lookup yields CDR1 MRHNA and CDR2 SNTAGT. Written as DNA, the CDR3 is TGTGCCAGCATAACTACGGGGTCTCAGCGCGATCAGCCCCAGCATTTT. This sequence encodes CASITTGSQRDQPQHF.

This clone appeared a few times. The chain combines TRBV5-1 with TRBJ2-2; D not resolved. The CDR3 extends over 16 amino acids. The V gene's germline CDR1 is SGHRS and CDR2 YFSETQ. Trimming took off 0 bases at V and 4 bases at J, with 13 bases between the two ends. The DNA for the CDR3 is TGCGCCAGCAGCTTGGCCAGTTCGGGTTCCACCGGGGAGCTGTTTTTT. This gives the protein CASSLASSGSTGELFF.

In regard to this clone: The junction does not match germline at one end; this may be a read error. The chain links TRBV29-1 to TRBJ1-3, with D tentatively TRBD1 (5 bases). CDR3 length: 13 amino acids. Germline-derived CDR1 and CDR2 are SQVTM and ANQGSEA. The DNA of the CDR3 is TGCGGCGTTGCCGGGGGAGGCGGAAACACCATATATTTT. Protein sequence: CGVAGGGGNTIYF.

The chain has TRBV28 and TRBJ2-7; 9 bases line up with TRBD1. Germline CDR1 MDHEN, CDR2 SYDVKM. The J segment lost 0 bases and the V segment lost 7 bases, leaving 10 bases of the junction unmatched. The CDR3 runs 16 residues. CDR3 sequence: CASTPSGQGFSYEQYF. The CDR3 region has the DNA TGTGCCAGCACCCCCTCGGGACAGGGCTTCTCCTACGAGCAGTACTTC.

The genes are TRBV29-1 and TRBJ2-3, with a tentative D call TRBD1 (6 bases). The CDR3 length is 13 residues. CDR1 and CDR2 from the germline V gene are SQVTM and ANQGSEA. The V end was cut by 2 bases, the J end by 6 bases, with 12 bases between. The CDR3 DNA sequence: TGCAGCGTTGAAACAGGGACATGGGATACGCAGTATTTT. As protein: CSVETGTWDTQYF.

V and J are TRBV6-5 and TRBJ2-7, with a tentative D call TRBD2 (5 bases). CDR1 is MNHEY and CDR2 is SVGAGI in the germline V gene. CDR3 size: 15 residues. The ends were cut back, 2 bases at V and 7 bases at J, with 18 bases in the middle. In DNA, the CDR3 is TGTGCCAGCAGTTACGCGACTAACACCCTTCGGGAGCAGTACTTC. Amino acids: CASSYATNTLREQYF.

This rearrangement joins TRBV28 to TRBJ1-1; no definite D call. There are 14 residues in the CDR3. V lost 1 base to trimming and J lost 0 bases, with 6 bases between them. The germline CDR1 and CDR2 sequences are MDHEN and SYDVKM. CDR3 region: CASSLSGMNTEAFF. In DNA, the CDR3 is TGTGCCAGCAGTTTATCGGGGATGAACACTGAAGCTTTCTTT. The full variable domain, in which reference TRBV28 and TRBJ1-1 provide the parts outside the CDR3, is DVKVTQSSRYLVKRTGEKVFLECVQDMDHENMFWYRQDPGLGLRLIYFSYDVKMKEKGDIPEGYSVSREKKERFSLILESASTNQTSMYLCASSLSGMNTEAFFGQGTRLTVV.

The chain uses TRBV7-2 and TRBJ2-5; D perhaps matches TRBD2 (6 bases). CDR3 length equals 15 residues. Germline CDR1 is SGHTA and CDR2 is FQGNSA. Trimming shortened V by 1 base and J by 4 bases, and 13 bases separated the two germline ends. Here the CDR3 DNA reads TGTGCCAGCAGCTTAGTCTCGCGGGGAGGAGAGACCCAGTACTTC. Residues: CASSLVSRGGETQYF.

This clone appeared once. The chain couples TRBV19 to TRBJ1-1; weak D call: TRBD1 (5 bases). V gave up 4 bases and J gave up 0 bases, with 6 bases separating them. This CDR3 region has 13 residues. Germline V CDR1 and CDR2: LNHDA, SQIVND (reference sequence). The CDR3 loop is CASSRQMNTEAFF. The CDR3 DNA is TGTGCCAGTAGTAGACAGATGAACACTGAAGCTTTCTTT.

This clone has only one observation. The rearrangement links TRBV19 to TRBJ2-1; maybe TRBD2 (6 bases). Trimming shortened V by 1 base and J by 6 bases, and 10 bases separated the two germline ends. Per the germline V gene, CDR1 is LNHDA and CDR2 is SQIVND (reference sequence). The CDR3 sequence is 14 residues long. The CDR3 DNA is TGTGCCAGTAGTATAGGGGGGGTAGGCAATGAGCAGTTCTTC. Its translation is CASSIGGVGNEQFF.

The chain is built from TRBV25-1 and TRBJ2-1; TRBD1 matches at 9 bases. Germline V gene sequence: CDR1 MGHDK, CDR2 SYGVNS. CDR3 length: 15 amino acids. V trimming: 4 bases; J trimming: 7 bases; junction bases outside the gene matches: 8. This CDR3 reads CASSGDRGFGNEQFF. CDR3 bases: TGTGCCAGCAGTGGTGACAGGGGGTTTGGGAATGAGCAGTTCTTC.

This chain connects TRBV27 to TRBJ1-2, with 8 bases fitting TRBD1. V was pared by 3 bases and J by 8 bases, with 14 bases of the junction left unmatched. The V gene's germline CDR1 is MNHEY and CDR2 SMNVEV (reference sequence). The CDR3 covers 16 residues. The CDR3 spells CASSFLDRGRARGYTF. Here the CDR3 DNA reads TGTGCCAGCAGTTTCCTTGACAGGGGACGGGCTAGGGGCTACACCTTC.

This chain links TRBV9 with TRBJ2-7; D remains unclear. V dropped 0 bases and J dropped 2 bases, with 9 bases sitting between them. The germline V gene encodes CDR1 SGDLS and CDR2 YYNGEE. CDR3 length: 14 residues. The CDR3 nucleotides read TGTGCCAGCAGCGTAGCCCCAGTTGCCTACGAGCAGTACTTC. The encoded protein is CASSVAPVAYEQYF.

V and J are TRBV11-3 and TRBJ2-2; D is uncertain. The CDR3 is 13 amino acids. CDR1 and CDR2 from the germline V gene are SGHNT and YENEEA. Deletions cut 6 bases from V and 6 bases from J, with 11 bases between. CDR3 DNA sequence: TGTGCCAGCAGGTCTACGAGATCCGGGGAGCTGTTTTTT. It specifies CASRSTRSGELFF.

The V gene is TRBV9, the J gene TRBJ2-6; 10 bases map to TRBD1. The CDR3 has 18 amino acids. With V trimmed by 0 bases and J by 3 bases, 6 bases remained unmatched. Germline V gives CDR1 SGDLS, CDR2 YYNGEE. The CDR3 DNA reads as TGTGCCAGCAGCGTAGCTAGGGGACAGGGGCGTGGGGCCAACGTCCTGACTTTC. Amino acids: CASSVARGQGRGANVLTF.

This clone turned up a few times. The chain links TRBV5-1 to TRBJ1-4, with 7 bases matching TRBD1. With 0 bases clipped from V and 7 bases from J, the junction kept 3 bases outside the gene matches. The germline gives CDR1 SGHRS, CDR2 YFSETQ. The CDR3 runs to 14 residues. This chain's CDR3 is CASSLGGDSEKLFF. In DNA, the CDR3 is TGCGCCAGCAGCTTGGGAGGGGACAGTGAAAAACTGTTTTTT.

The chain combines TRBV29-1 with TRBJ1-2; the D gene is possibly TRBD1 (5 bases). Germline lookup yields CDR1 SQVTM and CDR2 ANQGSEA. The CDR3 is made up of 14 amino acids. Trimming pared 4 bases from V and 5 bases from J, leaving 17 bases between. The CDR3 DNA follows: TGCAGCGTTGGCCAGGTTGAGGGGAGGTATGGCTACACCTTC. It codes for CSVGQVEGRYGYTF.

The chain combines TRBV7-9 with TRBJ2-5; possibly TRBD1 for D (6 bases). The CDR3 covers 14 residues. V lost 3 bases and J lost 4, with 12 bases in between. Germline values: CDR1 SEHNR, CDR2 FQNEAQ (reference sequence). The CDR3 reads CASSLGTFPETQYF. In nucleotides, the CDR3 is TGTGCCAGCAGCTTGGGGACATTTCCAGAGACCCAGTACTTC.

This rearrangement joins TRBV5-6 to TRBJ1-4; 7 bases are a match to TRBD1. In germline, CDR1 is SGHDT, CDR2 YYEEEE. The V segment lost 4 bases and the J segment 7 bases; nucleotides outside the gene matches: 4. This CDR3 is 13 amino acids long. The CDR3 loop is CASSGDRAEKLFF. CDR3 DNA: TGTGCCAGCAGCGGTGACAGGGCTGAAAAACTGTTTTTT.

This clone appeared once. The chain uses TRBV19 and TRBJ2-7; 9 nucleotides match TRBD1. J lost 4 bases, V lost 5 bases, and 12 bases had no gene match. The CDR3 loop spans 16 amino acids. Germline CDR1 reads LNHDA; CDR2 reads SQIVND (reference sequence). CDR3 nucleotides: TGTGCCAGTAGTGATCCCACAGGGGGCGAGGGGTACGAGCAGTACTTC. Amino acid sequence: CASSDPTGGEGYEQYF.

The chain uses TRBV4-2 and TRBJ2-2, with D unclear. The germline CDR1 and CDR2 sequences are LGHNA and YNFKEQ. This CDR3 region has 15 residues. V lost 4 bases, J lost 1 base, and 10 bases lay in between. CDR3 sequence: CASSPRLLNTGELFF. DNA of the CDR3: TGTGCCAGCAGCCCTCGACTCTTGAACACCGGGGAGCTGTTTTTT.

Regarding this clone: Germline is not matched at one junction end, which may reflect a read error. In nucleotides, the CDR3 is TGTGCCAGCAGTGTGGGGGCAAGGAACTCTGAAGCTTTCTTT. Protein: CASSVGARNSEAFF. The chain uses TRBV25-1 and TRBJ1-1, with D maybe TRBD1 (6 bases). In germline, CDR1 is MGHDK, CDR2 SYGVNS. The CDR3 covers 14 residues. Complete variable domain (other parts from reference TRBV25-1 and TRBJ1-1): EADIYQTPRYLVIGTGKKITLECSQTMGHDKMYWYQQDPGMELHLIHYSYGVNSTEKGDLSSESTVSRIRTEHFPLTLESARPSHTSQYLCASSVGARNSEAFFGQGTRLTVV.

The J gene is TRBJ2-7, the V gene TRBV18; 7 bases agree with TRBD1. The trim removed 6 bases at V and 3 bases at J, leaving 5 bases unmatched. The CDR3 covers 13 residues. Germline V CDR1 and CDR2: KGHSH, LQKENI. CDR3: CASSYRDSYEQYF. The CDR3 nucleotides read TGTGCCAGCTCGTACCGGGACAGCTACGAGCAGTACTTC.

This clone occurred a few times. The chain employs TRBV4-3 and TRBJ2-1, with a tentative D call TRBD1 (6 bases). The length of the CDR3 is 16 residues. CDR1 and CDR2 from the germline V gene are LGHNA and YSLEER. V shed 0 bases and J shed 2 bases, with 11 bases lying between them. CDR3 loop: CASSQEAGQTYNEQFF. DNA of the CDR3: TGCGCCAGCAGCCAAGAAGCCGGACAGACCTACAATGAGCAGTTCTTC.

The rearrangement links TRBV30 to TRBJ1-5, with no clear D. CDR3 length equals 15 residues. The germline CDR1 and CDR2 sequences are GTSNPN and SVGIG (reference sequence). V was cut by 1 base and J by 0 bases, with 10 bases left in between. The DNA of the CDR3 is TGTGCCTGGAGTGATACACCCCGTAGCAATCAGCCCCAGCATTTT. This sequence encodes CAWSDTPRSNQPQHF.

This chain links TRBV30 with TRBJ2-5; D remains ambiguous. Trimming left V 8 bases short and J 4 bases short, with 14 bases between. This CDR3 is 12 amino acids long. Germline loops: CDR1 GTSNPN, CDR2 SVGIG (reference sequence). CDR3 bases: TGTGCCACCTACCCCGGTGGAGAGACCCAGTACTTC. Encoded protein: CATYPGGETQYF.

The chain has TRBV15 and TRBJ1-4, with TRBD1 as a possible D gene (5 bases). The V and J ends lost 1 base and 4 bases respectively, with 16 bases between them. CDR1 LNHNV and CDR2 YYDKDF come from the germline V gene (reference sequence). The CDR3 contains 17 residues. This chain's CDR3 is CATSRGGASRDNEKLFF. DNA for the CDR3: TGTGCCACCAGCAGAGGTGGGGCATCCAGGGATAATGAAAAACTGTTTTTT.

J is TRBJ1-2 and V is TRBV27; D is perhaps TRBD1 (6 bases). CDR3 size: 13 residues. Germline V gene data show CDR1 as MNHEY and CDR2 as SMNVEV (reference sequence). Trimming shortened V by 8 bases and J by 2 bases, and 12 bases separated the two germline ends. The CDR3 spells CASRRDTNYGYTF. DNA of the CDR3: TGTGCCAGCCGAAGGGACACAAACTATGGCTACACCTTC.

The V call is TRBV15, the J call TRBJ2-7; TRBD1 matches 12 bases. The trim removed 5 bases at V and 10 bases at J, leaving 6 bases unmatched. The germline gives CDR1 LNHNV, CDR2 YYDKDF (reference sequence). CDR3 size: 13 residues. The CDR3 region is CATSGDRGLGQYF. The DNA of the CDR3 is TGTGCCACCAGCGGGGACAGGGGGCTAGGTCAGTACTTC. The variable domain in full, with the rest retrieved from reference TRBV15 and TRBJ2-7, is DAMVIQNPRYQVTQFGKPVTLSCSQTLNHNVMYWYQQKSSQAPKLLFHYYDKDFNNEADTPDNFQSRRPNTSFCFLDIRSPGLGDTAMYLCATSGDRGLGQYFGPGTRLTVT.

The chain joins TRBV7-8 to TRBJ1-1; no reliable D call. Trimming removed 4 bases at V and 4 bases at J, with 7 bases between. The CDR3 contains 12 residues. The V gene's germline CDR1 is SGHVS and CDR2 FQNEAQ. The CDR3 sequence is CASSSSGTEAFF. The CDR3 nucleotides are TGTGCCAGCAGCTCCTCGGGCACTGAAGCTTTCTTT. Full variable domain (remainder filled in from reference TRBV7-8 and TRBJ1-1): GAGVSQSPRYKVAKRGQDVALRCDPISGHVSLFWYQQALGQGPEFLTYFQNEAQLDKSGLPSDRFFAERPEGSVSTLKIQRTQQEDSAVYLCASSSSGTEAFFGQGTRLTVV.